The clone carrying this TCR beta chain has at least ten counts. Antigen specificity is unknown. When ophthalmopathy did not progress within 18 months, Graves' hyperthyroidism was considered stable. Diagnosis relied on clinical symptoms, serum thyroxine and TRAb, thyroid ultrasound and orbital computed tomography. Germline values: CDR1 MNHEY, CDR2 SVGEGT. After removal of 2 bases from V and 6 bases from J, the junction contained 10 bases not matched to a gene. The CDR3 spans 15 residues. RNA transcripts provided the source from which TCR beta CDR3 regions were amplified. Primed by the HTBI set, a first-round RT-PCR was run on the TCR CDR3. Each CDR3 protein is one row after TCRdb ran MiXCR on the multiplex PCR reads. The sample yields fewer than 350,000 distinct CDR3 sequences, roughly 13% seen once. The data were taken from a study of T cells in Graves' hyperthyroidism and ophthalmopathy. Study-wide points: Ophthalmopathy got predicted by the model a median roughly 6.1 months before its onset. In blood, most of the thyroid clonotypes expanded above 0.001 were also present.

The sequenced material came from blood. The rearrangement uses TRBV6-2 or TRBV6-3 and TRBJ2-7; TRBD2 agrees at 7 bases. The receptor was isolated from a woman between 40 and 50 years old with Graves' hyperthyroidism. CDR3 sequence reads: CASSYQRDYDIEQYF. CDR3 sequence (DNA): TGTGCCAGCAGTTACCAGCGGGACTACGACATCGAGCAGTACTTC.